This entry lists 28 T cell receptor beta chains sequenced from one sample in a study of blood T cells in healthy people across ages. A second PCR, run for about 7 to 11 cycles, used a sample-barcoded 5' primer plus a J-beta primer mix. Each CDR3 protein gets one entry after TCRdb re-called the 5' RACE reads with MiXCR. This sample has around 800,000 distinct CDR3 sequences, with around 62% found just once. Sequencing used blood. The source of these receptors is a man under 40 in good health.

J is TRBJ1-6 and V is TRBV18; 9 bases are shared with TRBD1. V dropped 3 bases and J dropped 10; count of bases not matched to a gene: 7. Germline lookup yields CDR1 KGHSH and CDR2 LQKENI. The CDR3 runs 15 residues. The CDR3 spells CASSPEGQGFSPLHF. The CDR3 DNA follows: TGTGCCAGCTCACCCGAGGGACAGGGATTCTCACCCCTCCACTTT. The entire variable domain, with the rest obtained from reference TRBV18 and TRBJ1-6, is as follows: NAGVMQNPRHLVRRRGQEARLRCSPMKGHSHVYWYRQLPEEGLKFMVYLQKENIIDESGMPKERFSAEFPKEGPSILRIQQVVRGDSAAYFCASSPEGQGFSPLHFGNGTRLTVT.

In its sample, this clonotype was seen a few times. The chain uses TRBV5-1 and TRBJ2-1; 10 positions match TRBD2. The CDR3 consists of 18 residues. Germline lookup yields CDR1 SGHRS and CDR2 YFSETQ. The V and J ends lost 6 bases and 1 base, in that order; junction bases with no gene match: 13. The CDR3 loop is CASTQPLLAGESYNEQFF. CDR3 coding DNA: TGCGCCAGCACCCAACCCCTCCTAGCGGGGGAATCCTACAATGAGCAGTTCTTC. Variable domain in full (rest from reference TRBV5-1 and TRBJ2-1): KAGVTQTPRYLIKTRGQQVTLSCSPISGHRSVSWYQQTPGQGLQFLFEYFSETQRNKGNFPGRFSGRQFSNSRSEMNVSTLELGDSALYLCASTQPLLAGESYNEQFFGPGTRLTVL.

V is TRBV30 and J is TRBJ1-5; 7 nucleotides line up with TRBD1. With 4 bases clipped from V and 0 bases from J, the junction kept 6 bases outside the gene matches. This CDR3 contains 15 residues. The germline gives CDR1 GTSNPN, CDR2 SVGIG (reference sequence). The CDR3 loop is CAWTRRGVSNQPQHF. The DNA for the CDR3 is TGTGCCTGGACCCGCAGGGGGGTTAGCAATCAGCCCCAGCATTTT.

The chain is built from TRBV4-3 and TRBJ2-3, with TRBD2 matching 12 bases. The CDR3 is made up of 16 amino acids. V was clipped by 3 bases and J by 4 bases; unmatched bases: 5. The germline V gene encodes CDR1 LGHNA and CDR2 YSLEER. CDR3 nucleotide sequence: TGCGCCAGCAGCCAGGCTAGCGGGGGGGCCTCAGATACGCAGTATTTT. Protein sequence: CASSQASGGASDTQYF.

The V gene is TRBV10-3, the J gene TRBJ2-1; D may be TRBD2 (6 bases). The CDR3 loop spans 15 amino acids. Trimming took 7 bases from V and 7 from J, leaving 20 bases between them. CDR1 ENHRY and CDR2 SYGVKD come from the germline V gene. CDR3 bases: TGTGCCATCACTAACACCGGGACTTCTTTTAATGAGCAGTTCTTC. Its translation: CAITNTGTSFNEQFF.

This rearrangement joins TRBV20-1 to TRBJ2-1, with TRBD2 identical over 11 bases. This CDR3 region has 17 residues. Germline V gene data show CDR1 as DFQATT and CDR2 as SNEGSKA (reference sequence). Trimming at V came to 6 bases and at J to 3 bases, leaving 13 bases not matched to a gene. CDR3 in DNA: TGCAGTGCCACCCTAGCGGGGGGCGGGTGGTTCTACAATGAGCAGTTCTTC. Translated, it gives CSATLAGGGWFYNEQFF.

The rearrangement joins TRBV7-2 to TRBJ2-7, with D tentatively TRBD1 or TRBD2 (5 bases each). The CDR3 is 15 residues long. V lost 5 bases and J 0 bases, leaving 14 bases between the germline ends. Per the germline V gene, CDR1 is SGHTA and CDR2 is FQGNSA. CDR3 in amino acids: CASSSVAGSSYEQYF. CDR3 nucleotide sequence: TGTGCCAGCAGCAGTGTAGCAGGGAGCTCCTACGAGCAGTACTTC.

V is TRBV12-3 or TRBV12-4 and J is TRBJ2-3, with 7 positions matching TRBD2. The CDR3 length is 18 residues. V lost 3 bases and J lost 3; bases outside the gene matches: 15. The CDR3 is CASSFPSRLRGRTDTQYF. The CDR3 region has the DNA TGTGCCAGCAGTTTCCCCTCACGATTGCGGGGGAGGACAGATACGCAGTATTTT.

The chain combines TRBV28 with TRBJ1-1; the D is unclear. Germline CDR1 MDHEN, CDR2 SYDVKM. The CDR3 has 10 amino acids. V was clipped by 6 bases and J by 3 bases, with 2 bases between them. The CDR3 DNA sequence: TGTGCCAGCAGGGACACTGAAGCTTTCTTT. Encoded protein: CASRDTEAFF.

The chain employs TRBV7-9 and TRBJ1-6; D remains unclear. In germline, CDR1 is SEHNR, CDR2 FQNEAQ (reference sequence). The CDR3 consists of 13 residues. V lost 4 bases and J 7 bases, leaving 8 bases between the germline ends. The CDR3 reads CASSSLWNSPLHF. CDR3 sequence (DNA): TGTGCCAGCAGCTCCCTTTGGAATTCACCCCTCCACTTT.

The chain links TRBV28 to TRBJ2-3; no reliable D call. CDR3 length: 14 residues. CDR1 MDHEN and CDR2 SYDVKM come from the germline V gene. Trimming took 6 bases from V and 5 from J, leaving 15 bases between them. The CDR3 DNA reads TGTGCCAGCAGCCAAACGCGCCAGAAAGATACGCAGTATTTT. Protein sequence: CASSQTRQKDTQYF.

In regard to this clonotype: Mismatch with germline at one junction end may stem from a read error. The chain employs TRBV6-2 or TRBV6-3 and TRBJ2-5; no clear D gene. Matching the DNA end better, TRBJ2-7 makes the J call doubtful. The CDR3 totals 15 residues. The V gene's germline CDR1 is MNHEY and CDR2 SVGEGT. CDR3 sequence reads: CASSYVAGFSHEQYF. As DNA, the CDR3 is TGTGCCAGCAGTTACGTGGCAGGCTTCTCCCACGAGCAGTACTTC.

CDR3 protein: CSASADSNQPQHF. As DNA, the CDR3 is TGCAGTGCTAGCGCCGACAGTAATCAGCCCCAGCATTTT. J is TRBJ1-5 and V is TRBV20-1; D is possibly TRBD1 (5 bases). Germline V gives CDR1 DFQATT, CDR2 SNEGSKA (reference sequence). Trimming took off 3 bases at V and 4 bases at J, with 10 bases between the two ends. The CDR3 contains 13 residues.

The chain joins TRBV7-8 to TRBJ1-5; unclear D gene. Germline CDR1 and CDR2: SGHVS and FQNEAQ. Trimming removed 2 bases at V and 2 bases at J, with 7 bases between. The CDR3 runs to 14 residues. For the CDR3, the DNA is TGTGCCAGCAGCTTACTGTCAGGCAATCAGCCCCAGCATTTT. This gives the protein CASSLLSGNQPQHF.

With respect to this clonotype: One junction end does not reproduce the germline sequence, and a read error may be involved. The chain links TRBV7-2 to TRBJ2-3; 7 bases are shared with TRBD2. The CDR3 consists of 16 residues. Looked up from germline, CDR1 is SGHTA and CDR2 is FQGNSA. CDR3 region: CAGSLDLLASIDTQYF. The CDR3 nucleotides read TGTGCCGGCAGCTTAGATTTACTAGCGTCAATAGATACGCAGTATTTT. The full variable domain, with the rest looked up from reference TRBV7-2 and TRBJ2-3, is GAGVSQSPSNKVTEKGKDVELRCDPISGHTALYWYRQSLGQGLEFLIYFQGNSAPDKSGLPSDRFSAERTGGSVSTLTIQRTQQEDSAVYLCAGSLDLLASIDTQYFGPGTRLTVL.

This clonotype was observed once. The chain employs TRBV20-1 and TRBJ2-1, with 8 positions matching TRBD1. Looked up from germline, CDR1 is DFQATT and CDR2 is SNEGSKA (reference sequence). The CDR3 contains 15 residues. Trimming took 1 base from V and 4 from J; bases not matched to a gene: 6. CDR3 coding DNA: TGCAGTGCTAGAGTCGGACAGGGATATTACAATGAGCAGTTCTTC. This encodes CSARVGQGYYNEQFF.

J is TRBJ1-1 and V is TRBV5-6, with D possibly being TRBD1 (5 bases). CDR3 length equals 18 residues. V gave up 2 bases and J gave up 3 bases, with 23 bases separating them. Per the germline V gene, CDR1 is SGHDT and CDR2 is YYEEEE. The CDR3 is CASSFSPFGHLGDTEAFF. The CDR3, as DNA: TGTGCCAGCAGCTTCTCCCCCTTTGGACACCTTGGGGACACTGAAGCTTTCTTT.

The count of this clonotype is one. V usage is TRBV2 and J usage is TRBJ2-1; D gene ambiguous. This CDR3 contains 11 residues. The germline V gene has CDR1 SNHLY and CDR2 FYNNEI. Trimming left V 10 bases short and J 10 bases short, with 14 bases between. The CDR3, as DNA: TGTGCCAACTCTGATGGCACCGAGCAGTTCTTC. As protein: CANSDGTEQFF. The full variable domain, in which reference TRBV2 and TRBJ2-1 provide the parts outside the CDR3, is EPEVTQTPSHQVTQMGQEVILRCVPISNHLYFYWYRQILGQKVEFLVSFYNNEISEKSEIFDDQFSVERPDGSNFTLKIRSTKLEDSAMYFCANSDGTEQFFGPGTRLTVL.

The CDR3 DNA reads as TGTGCCAGCAGCCAAGAAAAGGGACCGAGCACAGATACGCAGTATTTT. Translated, it gives CASSQEKGPSTDTQYF. The V call is TRBV14, the J call TRBJ2-3, with D perhaps being TRBD1 or TRBD2 (5 bases each). Per the germline V gene, CDR1 is SGHDN and CDR2 is FVKESK. This CDR3 spans 16 amino acids. V was pared by 0 bases and J by 0 bases, with 10 bases between.

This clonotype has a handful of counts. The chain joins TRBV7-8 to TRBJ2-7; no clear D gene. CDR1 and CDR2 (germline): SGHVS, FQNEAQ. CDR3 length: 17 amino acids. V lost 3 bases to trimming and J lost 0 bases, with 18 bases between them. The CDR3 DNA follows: TGTGCCAGCAGCTTTAGGATAAACAGTGGGGTCTCCTACGAGCAGTACTTC. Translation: CASSFRINSGVSYEQYF. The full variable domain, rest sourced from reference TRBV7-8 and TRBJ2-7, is GAGVSQSPRYKVAKRGQDVALRCDPISGHVSLFWYQQALGQGPEFLTYFQNEAQLDKSGLPSDRFFAERPEGSVSTLKIQRTQQEDSAVYLCASSFRINSGVSYEQYFGPGTRLTVT.

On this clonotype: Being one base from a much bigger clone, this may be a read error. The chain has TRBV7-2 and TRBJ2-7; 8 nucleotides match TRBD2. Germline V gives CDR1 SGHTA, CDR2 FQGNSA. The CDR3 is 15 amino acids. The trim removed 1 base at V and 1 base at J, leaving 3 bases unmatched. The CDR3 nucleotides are TGTGCCAGCAGCTTAGGGGCTAGCGGGTCCTACGAGCAGTACTTC. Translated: CASSLGASGSYEQYF.

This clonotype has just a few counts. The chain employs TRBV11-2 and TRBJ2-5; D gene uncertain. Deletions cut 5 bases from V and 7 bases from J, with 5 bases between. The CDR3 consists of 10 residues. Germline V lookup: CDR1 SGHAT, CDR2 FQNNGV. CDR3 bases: TGTGCCAGCAGCATGGGGACCCAGTACTTC. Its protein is CASSMGTQYF.

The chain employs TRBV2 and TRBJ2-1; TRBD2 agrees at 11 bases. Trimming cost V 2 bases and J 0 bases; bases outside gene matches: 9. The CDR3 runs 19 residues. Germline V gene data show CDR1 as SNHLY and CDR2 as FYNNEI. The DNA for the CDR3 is TGTGCCAGCAGTGAAACTGAACTAGCGGGGGCGAGCTCCTACAATGAGCAGTTCTTC. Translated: CASSETELAGASSYNEQFF.

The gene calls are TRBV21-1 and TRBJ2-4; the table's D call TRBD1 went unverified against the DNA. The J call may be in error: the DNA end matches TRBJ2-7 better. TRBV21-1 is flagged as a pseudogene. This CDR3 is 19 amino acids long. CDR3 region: CARSLTARTGAQRISEQYF. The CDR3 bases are TGTGCCAGGAGCCTCACCGCCCGGACAGGGGCACAACGGATCTCCGAGCAGTACTTC.

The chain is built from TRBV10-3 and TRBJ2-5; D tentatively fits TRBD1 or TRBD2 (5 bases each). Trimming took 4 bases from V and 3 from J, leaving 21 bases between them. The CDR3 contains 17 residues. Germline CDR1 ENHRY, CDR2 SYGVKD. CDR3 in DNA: TGTGCCATCAGTGGGGAACTAGAGGGACCTACGGAAGAGACCCAGTACTTC. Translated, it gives CAISGELEGPTEETQYF.

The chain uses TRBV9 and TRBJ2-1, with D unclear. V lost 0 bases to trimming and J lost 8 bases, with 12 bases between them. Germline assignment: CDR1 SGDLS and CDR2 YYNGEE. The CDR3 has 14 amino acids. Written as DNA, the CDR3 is TGTGCCAGCAGCGTAGGGCCAACGATCGATGAGCAGTTCTTC. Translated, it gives CASSVGPTIDEQFF. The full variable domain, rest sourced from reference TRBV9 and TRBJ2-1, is DSGVTQTPKHLITATGQRVTLRCSPRSGDLSVYWYQQSLDQGLQFLIQYYNGEERAKGNILERFSAQQFPDLHSELNLSSLELGDSALYFCASSVGPTIDEQFFGPGTRLTVL.

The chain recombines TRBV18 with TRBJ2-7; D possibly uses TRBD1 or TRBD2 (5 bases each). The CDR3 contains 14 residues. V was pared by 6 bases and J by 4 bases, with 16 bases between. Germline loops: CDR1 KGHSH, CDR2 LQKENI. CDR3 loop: CASSWDASSYEQYF. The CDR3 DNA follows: TGTGCCAGCTCTTGGGACGCGAGCTCTTACGAGCAGTACTTC.

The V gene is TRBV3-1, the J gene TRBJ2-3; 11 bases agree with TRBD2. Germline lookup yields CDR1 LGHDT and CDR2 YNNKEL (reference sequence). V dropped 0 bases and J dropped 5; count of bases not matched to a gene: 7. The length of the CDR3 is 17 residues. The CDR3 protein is CASSQDSLAGGGDTQYF. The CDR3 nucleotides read TGTGCCAGCAGCCAAGATAGTCTAGCGGGAGGAGGAGATACGCAGTATTTT.